Shown below are 8 T cell receptor beta chains from a single sample sequenced in a study of neurological immune-mediated disorders. MiXCR was run by TCRdb on the 5' RACE reads, yielding one entry per CDR3 protein. The repertoire has around 40,000 distinct CDR3 sequences, 6.5% to 8.5% of them found once; the top ten carry about 6%. Specimen: CD4+ T cells from blood. Every receptor here comes from a man in his fifties in good health.

This clonotype was counted many times. CDR3 nucleotide sequence: TGTGCCAGCAGCCCTCTAAGCGGGACCTACAATGAGCAGTTCTTC. Protein product: CASSPLSGTYNEQFF. The chain uses TRBV7-6 and TRBJ2-1; 7 positions agree with TRBD2. The CDR3 is 15 residues long. After removal of 5 bases from V and 2 bases from J, the junction contained 6 bases not matched to a gene. Germline V lookup: CDR1 SGHVS, CDR2 FNYEAQ.

This clonotype was detected many times. The chain combines TRBV20-1 with TRBJ2-7, with 8 bases lining up with TRBD1. Losses at the gene ends were 3 bases for V and 2 bases for J; bases not matched to a gene: 6. Germline CDR1 reads DFQATT; CDR2 reads SNEGSKA (reference sequence). The CDR3 is 14 residues long. In DNA form, the CDR3 reads TGCAGTGCTAGGGGACAGGTGAACCCCTACGAGCAGTACTTC. The encoded protein is CSARGQVNPYEQYF.

This clonotype was counted at least ten times. The gene calls are TRBV6-5 and TRBJ2-1; 8 positions match TRBD2. The V gene's germline CDR1 is MNHEY and CDR2 SVGAGI. Losses at the gene ends were 6 bases for V and 6 bases for J; bases not matched to a gene: 7. The CDR3 contains 14 residues. The CDR3, as DNA: TGTGCCAGCAGCCGGACTAGCTTCCCCAATGAGCAGTTCTTC. Amino acids: CASSRTSFPNEQFF.

This clonotype was observed at least ten times. This chain links TRBV12-3 or TRBV12-4 with TRBJ2-4; maybe TRBD2 (7 bases). Between the trimmed V and J ends, which lost 6 bases and 13 bases, there was a span of 19 bases. The length of the CDR3 is 13 residues. The CDR3 sequence is CASSPRGASGQYF. CDR3 nucleotides: TGTGCCAGCAGCCCTCGGGGGGCTAGTGGCCAGTACTTC.

This clonotype was detected many times. The chain is built from TRBV6-1 and TRBJ2-4; D not certain. The germline gives CDR1 MNHNS, CDR2 SASEGT. With 4 bases removed from V and 0 bases from J, the gap between germline ends came to 10 bases. The CDR3 runs to 15 residues. The CDR3, as DNA: TGTGCCAGCAGTGTCTTACTGATAGCCAAAAACATTCAGTACTTC. Amino acid sequence: CASSVLLIAKNIQYF.

This clonotype occurred many times. The gene calls are TRBV29-1 and TRBJ1-1; the D is unclear. CDR1 is SQVTM and CDR2 is ANQGSEA in the germline V gene. Trimming removed 3 bases from V and 11 bases from J, with 7 bases in between. The CDR3 has 9 amino acids. The CDR3 is CSVEVGAFF. The CDR3 bases are TGCAGCGTTGAGGTTGGGGCTTTCTTT.

This clonotype was seen ten or more times. The chain combines TRBV5-1 with TRBJ2-7; TRBD2 aligns across 13 bases. This CDR3 has 14 residues. Per germline, CDR1 SGHRS and CDR2 YFSETQ. The junction had 3 bases not matched to a gene; V was cut back by 4 bases and J by 5 bases. In nucleotides, the CDR3 is TGCGCCAGCAGCCTAGGGACTAGCGGGAACGAGCAGTACTTC. It translates to CASSLGTSGNEQYF.

This clonotype occurred a few times. The J gene is TRBJ2-7, the V gene TRBV19; D unclear. CDR3 length: 15 amino acids. The germline V gene encodes CDR1 LNHDA and CDR2 SQIVND (reference sequence). The germline V and J ends were trimmed by 5 bases and 4 bases, with 18 bases remaining between them. CDR3: CASSLRATSMYEQYF. The CDR3 DNA sequence: TGTGCCAGTAGTCTACGGGCAACAAGTATGTACGAGCAGTACTTC. The whole variable domain, filled in from reference TRBV19 and TRBJ2-7, reads DGGITQSPKYLFRKEGQNVTLSCEQNLNHDAMYWYRQDPGQGLRLIYYSQIVNDFQKGDIAEGYSVSREKKESFPLTVTSAQKNPTAFYLCASSLRATSMYEQYFGPGTRLTVT.